The clone carrying this T cell receptor beta chain came up once. These data are taken from a study of blood T cell repertoires in COVID-19. About the research overall: COVID-19 samples from acute and convalescent phases originated in the United States, Italy and Spain. T cells, B-cell-depleted T cells, or PBMCs provided the cDNA or gDNA that served as material.

Trimming removed 6 bases from V and 1 base from J; junction bases left unmatched: 3. CDR3 length: 14 amino acids. Germline values: CDR1 SNHLY, CDR2 FYNNEI. TCRdb's table, derived via immunoSEQ multiplex PCR, lists solely in-frame clones and lacks some. The table includes about 27,000 clones, approximately 80% detected once. The J gene is TRBJ2-3, the V gene TRBV2; 8 nucleotides match TRBD1. Sequenced material: peripheral blood. This TCR was recovered from a man aged 65-85 years with active COVID-19. The chain's CDR3 is CASRDRVRTDTQYF. In DNA form, the CDR3 reads TGTGCCAGCAGGGACAGGGTTCGCACAGATACGCAGTATTTT.